This T cell receptor beta chain was retrieved from a study of T cell changes during pregnancy in multiple sclerosis. Generated by immunoSEQ multiplex PCR, the TCRdb table keeps only in-frame clones and is missing some. Among about 130,000 clones listed, approximately 96% were seen once. The CDR3 is 15 residues long. The V gene end was trimmed by 5 bases and the J gene end by 5 bases; junction bases not matched to a gene: 12. Germline lookup yields CDR1 SGHAT and CDR2 FQNNGV. V usage is TRBV11-2 and J usage is TRBJ2-7; the match to TRBD2 covers 7 bases. The sequencing here drew on peripheral blood, taken after pregnancy. This TCR derives from a female donor with multiple sclerosis, enrolled in a pregnancy study. The CDR3 loop reads CASSQHPGRGDEQYF. DNA of the CDR3: TGTGCCAGCAGCCAACATCCGGGGAGGGGAGACGAGCAGTACTTC.